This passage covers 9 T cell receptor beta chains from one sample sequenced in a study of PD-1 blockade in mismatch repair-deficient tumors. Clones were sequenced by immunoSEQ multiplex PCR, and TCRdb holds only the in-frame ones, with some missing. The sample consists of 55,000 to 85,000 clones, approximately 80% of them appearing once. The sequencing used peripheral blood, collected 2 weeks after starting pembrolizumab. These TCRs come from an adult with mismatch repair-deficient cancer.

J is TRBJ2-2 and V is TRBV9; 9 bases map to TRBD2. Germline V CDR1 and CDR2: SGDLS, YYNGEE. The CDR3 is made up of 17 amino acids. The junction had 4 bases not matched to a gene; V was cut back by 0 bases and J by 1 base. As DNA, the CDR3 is TGTGCCAGCAGCGTAGCGTCACTAGCGGGGAACACCGGGGAGCTGTTTTTT. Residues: CASSVASLAGNTGELFF.

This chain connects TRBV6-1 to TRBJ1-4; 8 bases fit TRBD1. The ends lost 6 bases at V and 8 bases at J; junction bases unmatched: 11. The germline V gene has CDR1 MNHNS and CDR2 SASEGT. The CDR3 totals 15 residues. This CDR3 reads CASSGQGGVVEKLFF. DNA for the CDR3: TGTGCCAGCAGCGGACAGGGCGGGGTTGTCGAAAAACTGTTTTTT.

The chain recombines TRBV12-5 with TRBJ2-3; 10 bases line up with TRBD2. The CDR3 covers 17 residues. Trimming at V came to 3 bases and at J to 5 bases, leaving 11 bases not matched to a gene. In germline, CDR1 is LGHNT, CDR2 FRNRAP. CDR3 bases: TGTGCTAGTGGTTTTGACTCTCTAGCGGGAGAAATAGATACGCAGTATTTT. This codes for CASGFDSLAGEIDTQYF.

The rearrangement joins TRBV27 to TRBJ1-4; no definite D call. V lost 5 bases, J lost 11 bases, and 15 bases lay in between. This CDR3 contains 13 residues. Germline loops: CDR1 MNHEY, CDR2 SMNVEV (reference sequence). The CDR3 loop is CASSPVPTGKLFF. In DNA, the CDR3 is TGTGCCAGCAGTCCCGTCCCGACGGGGAAACTGTTTTTT. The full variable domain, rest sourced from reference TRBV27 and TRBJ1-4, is EAQVTQNPRYLITVTGKKLTVTCSQNMNHEYMSWYRQDPGLGLRQIYYSMNVEVTDKGDVPEGYKVSRKEKRNFPLILESPSPNQTSLYFCASSPVPTGKLFFGSGTQLSVL.

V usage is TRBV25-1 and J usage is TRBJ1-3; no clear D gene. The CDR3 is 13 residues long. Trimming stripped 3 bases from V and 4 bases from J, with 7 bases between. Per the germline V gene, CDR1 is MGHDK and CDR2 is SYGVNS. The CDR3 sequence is CASSEAGGNTIYF. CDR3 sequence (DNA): TGTGCCAGCAGTGAGGCCGGGGGAAACACCATATATTTT.

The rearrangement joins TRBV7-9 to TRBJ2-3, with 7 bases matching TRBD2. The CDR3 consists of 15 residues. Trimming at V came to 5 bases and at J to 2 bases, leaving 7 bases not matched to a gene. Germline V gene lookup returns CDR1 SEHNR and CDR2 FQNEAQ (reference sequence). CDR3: CASSTTSLNTDTQYF. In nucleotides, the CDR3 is TGTGCCAGCAGCACGACTAGCCTAAACACAGATACGCAGTATTTT.

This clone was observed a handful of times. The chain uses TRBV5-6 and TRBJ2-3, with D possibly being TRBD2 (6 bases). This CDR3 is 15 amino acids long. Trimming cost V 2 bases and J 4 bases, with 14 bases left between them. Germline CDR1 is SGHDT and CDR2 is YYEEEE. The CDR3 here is CASSFSGLEADTQYF. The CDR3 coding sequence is TGTGCCAGCAGCTTTAGCGGACTGGAGGCAGATACGCAGTATTTT.

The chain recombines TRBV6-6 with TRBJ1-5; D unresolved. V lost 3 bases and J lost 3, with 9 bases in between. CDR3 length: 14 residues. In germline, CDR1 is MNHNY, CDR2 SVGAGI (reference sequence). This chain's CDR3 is CASSYNTNNQPQHF. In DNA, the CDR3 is TGTGCCAGCAGTTATAACACAAACAATCAGCCCCAGCATTTT.

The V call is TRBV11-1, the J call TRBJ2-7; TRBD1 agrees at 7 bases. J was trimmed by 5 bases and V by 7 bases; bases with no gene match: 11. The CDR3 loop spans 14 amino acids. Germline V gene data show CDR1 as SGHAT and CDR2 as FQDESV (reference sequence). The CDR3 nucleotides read TGTGCCAGCACCGAATTAAACAGGGGAGACGAGCAGTACTTC. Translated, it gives CASTELNRGDEQYF.